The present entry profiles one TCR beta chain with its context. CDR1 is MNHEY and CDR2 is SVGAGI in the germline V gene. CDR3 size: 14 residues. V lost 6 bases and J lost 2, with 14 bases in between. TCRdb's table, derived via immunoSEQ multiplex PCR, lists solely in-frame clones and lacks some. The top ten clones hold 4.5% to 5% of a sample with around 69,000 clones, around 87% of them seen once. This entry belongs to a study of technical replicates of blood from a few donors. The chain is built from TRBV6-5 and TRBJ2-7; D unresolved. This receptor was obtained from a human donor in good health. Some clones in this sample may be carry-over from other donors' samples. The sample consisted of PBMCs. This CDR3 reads CASRSSGPPYEQYF. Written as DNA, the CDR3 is TGTGCCAGCAGATCCTCGGGTCCCCCCTACGAGCAGTACTTC.